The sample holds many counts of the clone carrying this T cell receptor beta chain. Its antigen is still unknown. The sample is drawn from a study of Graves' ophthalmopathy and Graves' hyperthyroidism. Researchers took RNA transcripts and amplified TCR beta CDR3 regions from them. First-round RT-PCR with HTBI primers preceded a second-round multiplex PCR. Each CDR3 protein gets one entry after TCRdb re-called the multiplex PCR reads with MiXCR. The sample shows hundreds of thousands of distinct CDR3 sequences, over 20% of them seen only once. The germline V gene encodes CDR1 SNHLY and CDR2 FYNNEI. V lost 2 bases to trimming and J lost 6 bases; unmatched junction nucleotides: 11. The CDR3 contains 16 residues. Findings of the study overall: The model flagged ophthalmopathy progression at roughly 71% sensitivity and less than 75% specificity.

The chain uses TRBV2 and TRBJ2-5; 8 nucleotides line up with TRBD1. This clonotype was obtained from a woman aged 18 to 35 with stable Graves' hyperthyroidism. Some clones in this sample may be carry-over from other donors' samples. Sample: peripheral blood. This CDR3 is CASSETASTGAKTQYF. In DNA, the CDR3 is TGTGCCAGCAGTGAAACCGCCTCGACAGGGGCCAAGACCCAGTACTTC.